The rows below give T cell receptor beta chains drawn from one sample of a study of CD8 T cells in Susac syndrome. TCRdb reprocessed the immunoSEQ multiplex PCR reads via MiXCR and lists one record per CDR3 protein. The data show about 300,000 distinct CDR3 sequences, 65% to 90% seen once. What was sequenced was CD8+ T cells from PBMCs. The receptors derive from a human donor with multiple sclerosis. Both conserved end residues are part of each CDR3. The D gene is left open where the match is weak. Rows give clone size only sometimes, using once, few, many, or a class for an expanded clone.

CDR3nt	CDR3aa	d_gene	v_gene	j_gene	abundance
TGTGCCACCAGCTCGGACAGGGGAATTCTCCATAGCAATCAGCCCCAGCATTTT	CATSSDRGILHSNQPQHF	TRBD1	TRBV15	TRBJ1-5	NA
TGTGCCAGCAGTTATCGGGTCGGCAATCAGCCCCAGCATTTT	CASSYRVGNQPQHF	NA	TRBV6-2/TRBV6-3	TRBJ1-5	NA
TGTGCCAGTAGTATAGGCACAGGGGGCACAGATACGCAGTATTTT	CASSIGTGGTDTQYF	TRBD1	TRBV19	TRBJ2-3	NA
TGTGCCAGCAGGCCGGCCGGGTACTACGAGCAGTACTTC	CASRPAGYYEQYF	NA	TRBV6-2/TRBV6-3	TRBJ2-7	NA
TGTGCCATCAGTCCAAACGACCGCCGGACAGGGGGGTCTGAAGAGCAGTACTTC	CAISPNDRRTGGSEEQYF	TRBD1	TRBV10-3	TRBJ2-7	NA
TGTGCCAGCAGTGTCGGGACAGACGGGACCCGTGAAGCTTTCTTT	CASSVGTDGTREAFF	TRBD1	TRBV5-6	TRBJ1-1	NA
TGTGCCAGCAGTTTAGGGAGCCCCCTGCCTTACGAGCAGTACTTC	CASSLGSPLPYEQYF	NA	TRBV27	TRBJ2-7	NA
TGTGCCAGCAGTGAATCAGGTGCTGAGCAGTTCTTC	CASSESGAEQFF	NA	TRBV25-1	TRBJ2-1	NA
TGTGCCAGTAGTTCCCTCCTAGCGGGACCTTACAATGAGCAGTTCTTC	CASSSLLAGPYNEQFF	TRBD2	TRBV19	TRBJ2-1	NA
TGTGCCAGCGGACCCGGCGGCACATACTTCGGAAACACCATATATTTT	CASGPGGTYFGNTIYF	NA	TRBV4-2	TRBJ1-3	NA
TGCGCCAGCAGCTCTTTGCGGGAGCATGGAGATACGCAGTATTTT	CASSSLREHGDTQYF	TRBD2	TRBV4-3	TRBJ2-3	NA
TGCGCCAGCAGCCAAGACTGGGGACTAGCGGGATATCCGGGCGAGCAGTACTTC	CASSQDWGLAGYPGEQYF	TRBD2	TRBV4-3	TRBJ2-7	NA
TGTGCCAGCAGTTTTGGGGAGAACTACGAGCAGTACTTC	CASSFGENYEQYF	NA	TRBV27	TRBJ2-7	NA
TGTGCCAGCAGCTTAGAACTAGACAGGACCGGGGAGCTGTTTTTT	CASSLELDRTGELFF	NA	TRBV7-2	TRBJ2-2	few
TGTGCCAGCAGCGGGACAGGGGTGGTCTATGGCTACACCTTC	CASSGTGVVYGYTF	TRBD1	TRBV28	TRBJ1-2	once
TGTGCCAGCAGTTTGATGGTGGACAACGAGCAGTACTTC	CASSLMVDNEQYF	NA	TRBV28	TRBJ2-7	NA
TGTGCCAGCAGCTCCCCCCCAGGGACTAGCCTCCTGAGCTCCTACAATGAGCAGTTCTTC	CASSSPPGTSLLSSYNEQFF	TRBD2	TRBV9	TRBJ2-1	NA
TGTGCCAGCAGCTTAGGCGGGTTTGTCCCCCAGCATTTT	CASSLGGFVPQHF	NA	TRBV7-2	TRBJ1-5	NA
TGTGCCAGCAGCTTAGGGATAAGGGGTTTCCAAGAGACCCAGTACTTC	CASSLGIRGFQETQYF	NA	TRBV7-6	TRBJ2-5	NA
TGTGCCAACGAGAGGAGTATCACAGATACGCAGTATTTT	CANERSITDTQYF	NA	TRBV27	TRBJ2-3	NA
TGTGCCAGCAGCTCCTTTCGTGGCGGGAGCTCAGATACGCAGTATTTT	CASSSFRGGSSDTQYF	TRBD2	TRBV7-8	TRBJ2-3	NA
TGCGCCAGCAGCTCGGACCTCTCTACCGGGGAGCTGTTTTTT	CASSSDLSTGELFF	NA	TRBV5-1	TRBJ2-2	NA